This TCR beta chain was identified during a study of shared clonotypes between healthy human individuals (dated by TCRdb to between 2020 and 2021). At the level of the whole study: Two women and a few men aged 18 to 49 years were included in the cohort. To estimate repertoire size and how much clonotypes are shared between individuals, the study performed deep sequencing of blood TCR repertoires from 4 to 6 healthy adults. Libraries were prepared and TCR repertoires were sequenced by different laboratories using diverse techniques, in order to increase sequencing depth and limit assay-specific biases. Leukapheresis yielded between about 0.94 and 10 billion PBMCs per donor.

The donors were healthy, HIV-negative adults who had no recently reported acute infections or vaccinations. Every donor was a Caucasian adult residing in Nashville, Tennessee, USA. For unsorted samples, tens of millions of PBMCs were counted and genomic DNA was extracted with the QIAamp DNA Blood Mini kit. After blood collection by leukapheresis, PBMCs were isolated using Ficoll-Histopaque density gradient centrifugation and then cryopreserved in the vapor phase of liquid nitrogen. Paper-wide results and their limitations: Because the study included a small number of donors, the genetic and exposure-history diversity represented was limited. Based on pairwise subsampling, the degree of clonotype sharing among donors was expected to be affected by sequencing depth. Sampling was restricted to blood, and TCR repertoires in tissues likely differ from the TCR repertoires found in blood.

Of note for this clone: No cognate antigen has been identified for it. Base qualities were left out, and no much larger clone turns up one base away.

From the cysteine through the phenylalanine, the CDR3 covers 15 amino acids. Solely the CDR3 DNA is kept, with 45 bases framed from the first base. For CDR1 and CDR2, the germline V gene lists MDHEN and SYDVKM. V is reduced by 10 bases and J by 4 bases, leaving a spacing of 22 bases between them. TCR CDR3 regions were amplified from genomic DNA by multiplex PCR using the deep immunoSEQ assay. Extracted genomic DNA from each cell subset was distributed evenly across all wells of several immunoSEQ 96-well plates, and each plate was treated as a replicate. For unsorted PBMC, around 0.3 ug genomic DNA, equal to approximately 30,000 T cell genomes, was loaded into each replicate PCR. Ten immunoSEQ deep assay plates were used to sequence the unsorted PBMC genomic DNA. Purified libraries were measured with a Qubit 3.0 fluorometer, size-checked on a Bioanalyzer 2100, and measured again with the KAPA Library Quantification kit. Every immunoSEQ 96-well plate was sequenced on a dedicated single-read 150-cycle Illumina NextSeq 550 flow cell. The authors processed their data as follows. The immunoSEQ output contained only junctional sequences without quality scores, so filtering could not match that applied to full-length reads. To assign V/J genes and CDR3, sequences were annotated against IMGT germline references using PyIR, a Python wrapper for IgBLAST v1.9. Reads with weak V/J assignments (E-value above 1e-6), missing CDR3, stop codons, out-of-frame junctions, or ambiguous translated residues were removed. V3J clonotypes were defined by identical inferred V gene, J gene, and CDR3 amino acid sequence. Percentage overlap between repertoires was computed as shared unique clonotypes divided by the size of the smaller repertoire. Richness of each repertoire was evaluated using RTK rarefaction, the Chao1 estimator, and Recon v2.1 estimates of unobserved clonotypes. In TCRdb, the immuneACCESS table is reduced to in-frame sequences with V and J assigned. These tables do not hold every clone; where another copy was compared, an unresolved V gene accounts for under half, and the others remain unexplained. V, J and clone size are those of that table, while D and trimming were read from the DNA. The sample table contains more than 400,000 clones; only one count was recorded for around 73% of them. The ten top clones hold 9.5% to 15% of the sample.

The sequence derives from a woman between 40 and 55 years old in good health. Some clones in this sample may be carry-over from other donors' samples. Sequenced: PBMCs. This chain joins TRBV28 to TRBJ1-2; the D gene identity is not certain. The DNA sequence is TGTGCCACATCGTGGGCCTCGAGGGATCGCTATGGCTACACCTTC. Translated, this is CATSWASRDRYGYTF.